This TCR beta chain derives from a study of cytomegalovirus exposure and HLA in healthy donors. Germline V gene sequence: CDR1 SNHLY, CDR2 FYNNEI. The CDR3 consists of 16 residues. Trimming took off 4 bases at V and 0 bases at J, with 13 bases between the two ends. To note about this clone: Its antigen is not known.

PCR used 60 Vbeta primers and 13 Jbeta primers. Repertoires were generated with immunoSEQ multiplex PCR, while TCRdb's copy carries only in-frame clones and drops some. This table holds over 85,000 clones, over 75% found once. It was healthy bone marrow donors who served as donors. Whole-study findings and limits: The listing of 150 or so TCR beta chains classed them as cytomegalovirus-associated. A later analysis linked roughly 17,000 TCR beta sequences to HLA alleles at 0.05 false discovery rate.

This sequence was found in a female donor in good health and CMV-seropositive. The sample was PBMCs. This sequence joins TRBV2 and TRBJ1-3, with D possibly being TRBD1 (5 bases). The CDR3 DNA sequence: TGTGCCAGCAGTGCAAACAGGTTGAGCTCTGGAAACACCATATATTTT. As protein: CASSANRLSSGNTIYF.